These 8 T cell receptor beta chains came from one sample sequenced in a study of early T cells in non-severe SARS-CoV-2 infection. TCRdb re-derived calls from the 5' RACE reads in MiXCR, one entry per CDR3 protein. The repertoire holds approximately 49,000 distinct CDR3 sequences, with over 9.5% as singletons. Material for sequencing was whole blood. The receptors shown here come from an adult who was a healthcare worker with PCR-confirmed SARS-CoV-2 infection or an uninfected control (not recorded which).

At least ten counts were recorded for this clonotype. This sequence joins TRBV7-9 and TRBJ2-1, with 10 bases fitting TRBD2. The CDR3 is made up of 16 amino acids. Germline lookup yields CDR1 SEHNR and CDR2 FQNEAQ (reference sequence). With V trimmed by 3 bases and J by 7 bases, 9 bases remained unmatched. CDR3 loop: CASSFVPGLASNEQFF. In nucleotides, the CDR3 is TGTGCCAGCAGCTTCGTCCCGGGACTAGCGTCGAATGAGCAGTTCTTC.

The rearrangement links TRBV6-1 to TRBJ2-7; D possibly uses TRBD1 or TRBD2 (5 bases each). V lost 4 bases, J lost 3 bases, and 13 bases lay in between. Germline-derived CDR1 and CDR2 are MNHNS and SASEGT. This CDR3 is 14 amino acids long. CDR3 sequence: CASSVSGRGYEQYF. The CDR3 region has the DNA TGTGCCAGCAGTGTTTCAGGGAGAGGCTACGAGCAGTACTTC.

This clonotype was detected a few times. The V gene is TRBV20-1, the J gene TRBJ2-5; D is possibly TRBD1 (6 bases). Germline CDR1 and CDR2: DFQATT and SNEGSKA (reference sequence). Between the trimmed V and J ends, which lost 5 bases and 5 bases, there was a span of 21 bases. This CDR3 contains 15 residues. CDR3 DNA: TGCAGTGCTCCTACCCACAGGGACCCTCGGGAGACCCAGTACTTC. It translates to CSAPTHRDPRETQYF.

The chain carries TRBV9 and TRBJ1-1; D is possibly TRBD1 (5 bases). The germline V gene encodes CDR1 SGDLS and CDR2 YYNGEE. V lost 0 bases and J 1 base, leaving 10 bases between the germline ends. The CDR3 sequence is 15 residues long. Here the CDR3 reads CASSVVQGSNTEAFF. CDR3 nucleotides: TGTGCCAGCAGCGTAGTTCAGGGCTCGAACACTGAAGCTTTCTTT.

The chain recombines TRBV6-6 with TRBJ1-3, with D unresolved. Trimming took 0 bases from V and 2 from J, leaving 8 bases between them. Per the germline V gene, CDR1 is MNHNY and CDR2 is SVGAGI (reference sequence). The CDR3 covers 15 residues. The CDR3 DNA sequence: TGTGCCAGCAGTTACTCTAACGTTGCTGGAAACACCATATATTTT. Protein: CASSYSNVAGNTIYF.

The chain recombines TRBV7-6 with TRBJ2-3; 7 bases match TRBD1. The CDR3 sequence is 12 residues long. With V trimmed by 5 bases and J by 6 bases, 2 bases remained unmatched. The V gene's germline CDR1 is SGHVS and CDR2 FNYEAQ. Here the CDR3 DNA reads TGTGCCAGCAGCAAACAGGGGGATACGCAGTATTTT. It codes for CASSKQGDTQYF.

This chain uses TRBV2 with TRBJ2-3; no firm D call. Germline V CDR1 and CDR2: SNHLY, FYNNEI. V was cut by 7 bases and J by 5 bases, with 10 bases left in between. The CDR3 runs 12 residues. The chain's CDR3 is CASTASRDTQYF. CDR3 bases: TGTGCCAGCACCGCGAGCCGAGATACGCAGTATTTT.

This clonotype was detected many times. The chain recombines TRBV29-1 with TRBJ1-1, with 9 positions matching TRBD1. Losses at the gene ends were 5 bases for V and 6 bases for J; bases not matched to a gene: 7. Germline CDR1 is SQVTM and CDR2 is ANQGSEA. The CDR3 runs to 13 residues. CDR3 in amino acids: CSVLRDRVSEAFF. CDR3 coding DNA: TGCAGCGTTCTCCGGGACAGGGTGTCTGAAGCTTTCTTT.